A selection of T cell receptor beta chains follows, all from one sample in a study of blood T cell repertoires in COVID-19. Assay used: immunoSEQ multiplex PCR; TCRdb lists only in-frame clones, some missing. The sample lists about 200,000 clones, around 83% occurring once. The sample taken for sequencing was peripheral blood. The receptor set was obtained from a woman of 80 years or more with COVID-19, enrolled during active disease. Each CDR3 is given with its conserved first and last residue. Each record gives: CDR3 length, J gene, clone size, D gene, V gene, CDR3 protein, CDR3 DNA. D genes are given only for firm matches. Expanded clones are given a class, and other clones once, few, many or no size at all.

length: 15
J: TRBJ1-6
size: -
D: -
V: TRBV21-1
CDR3: CASSLGGSYNSPLHF
DNA: TGTGCCAGCAGCCTGGGGGGTTCCTATAATTCACCCCTCCACTTT

length: 16
J: TRBJ1-5
size: -
D: TRBD1
V: TRBV15
CDR3: CATSATGGRGNQPQHF
DNA: TGTGCCACCAGCGCAACAGGGGGCAGGGGCAATCAGCCCCAGCATTTT

length: 11
J: TRBJ2-5
size: once
D: -
V: TRBV7-8
CDR3: CASILRETQYF
DNA: TGTGCCAGCATTCTCAGGGAGACCCAGTACTTC

length: 14
J: TRBJ1-2
size: -
D: -
V: TRBV3-1/TRBV3-2
CDR3: CASSQDGRVQGYTF
DNA: TGTGCCAGCAGCCAAGATGGGAGGGTTCAGGGCTACACCTTC

length: 15
J: TRBJ1-1
size: -
D: -
V: TRBV3-1/TRBV3-2
CDR3: CASSQVPRGNTEAFF
DNA: TGTGCCAGCAGCCAAGTCCCGAGAGGGAACACTGAAGCTTTCTTT

length: 17
J: TRBJ1-2
size: once
D: TRBD1
V: TRBV19
CDR3: CASTGRDRRPPFYGYTF
DNA: TGTGCCAGTACTGGTCGGGACAGGAGGCCGCCCTTCTATGGCTACACCTTC

length: 12
J: TRBJ1-1
size: -
D: -
V: TRBV2
CDR3: CASSLDYTEAFF
DNA: TGTGCCAGCAGTTTGGACTACACTGAAGCTTTCTTT

length: 17
J: TRBJ1-2
size: once
D: -
V: TRBV28
CDR3: CASSLPSGQNFNYGYTF
DNA: TGTGCCAGCAGTTTACCGTCCGGACAGAACTTTAACTATGGCTACACCTTC

length: 15
J: TRBJ1-3
size: -
D: TRBD1
V: TRBV2
CDR3: CASSDGDSSGNTIYF
DNA: TGTGCCAGCAGCGACGGGGACAGCTCTGGAAACACCATATATTTT

length: 15
J: TRBJ1-3
size: -
D: -
V: TRBV3-1/TRBV3-2
CDR3: CASSQARAGGNTIYF
DNA: TGTGCCAGCAGCCAAGCCCGGGCGGGGGGAAACACCATATATTTT

length: 13
J: TRBJ1-1
size: -
D: -
V: TRBV29-1
CDR3: CSVAHNSNTEAFF
DNA: TGCAGCGTTGCCCACAATTCGAACACTGAAGCTTTCTTT

length: 15
J: TRBJ2-3
size: -
D: -
V: TRBV11-2
CDR3: CASSQSSLSTDTQYF
DNA: TGTGCCAGCAGCCAGAGTAGCCTTAGCACAGATACGCAGTATTTT

length: 15
J: TRBJ2-1
size: -
D: TRBD1
V: TRBV11-3
CDR3: CASSFSGTGGDQQFF
DNA: TGTGCCAGCAGCTTTTCCGGGACAGGGGGTGATCAGCAGTTCTTC

length: 13
J: TRBJ1-2
size: -
D: -
V: TRBV3-1/TRBV3-2
CDR3: CASRGRLNYGYTF
DNA: TGTGCCAGCAGGGGCCGGCTTAACTATGGCTACACCTTC

length: 14
J: TRBJ2-3
size: -
D: TRBD2
V: TRBV5-4
CDR3: CASSLTSGRDTQYF
DNA: TGTGCCAGCAGCTTGACTAGCGGGAGAGATACGCAGTATTTT

length: 14
J: TRBJ1-6
size: -
D: -
V: TRBV30
CDR3: CAWLRPGGNSPLHF
DNA: TGTGCCTGGCTCCGGCCCGGAGGGAATTCACCCCTCCACTTT

length: 15
J: TRBJ2-5
size: -
D: -
V: TRBV28
CDR3: CASSFSVQVQETQYF
DNA: TGTGCCAGCAGTTTTAGTGTCCAGGTCCAAGAGACCCAGTACTTC

length: 16
J: TRBJ2-2
size: -
D: -
V: TRBV18
CDR3: CASSPPGWGRTGELFF
DNA: TGTGCCAGCTCACCCCCCGGATGGGGGCGCACCGGGGAGCTGTTTTTT

length: 12
J: TRBJ2-3
size: -
D: -
V: TRBV19
CDR3: CASSETADTQYF
DNA: TGTGCCAGTAGTGAAACGGCAGATACGCAGTATTTT

length: 14
J: TRBJ2-2
size: few
D: -
V: TRBV7-2
CDR3: CASSLGVFTGELFF
DNA: TGTGCCAGCAGCTTAGGAGTATTCACCGGGGAGCTGTTTTTT

length: 15
J: TRBJ1-5
size: -
D: -
V: TRBV9
CDR3: CASSVGGSGNQPQHF
DNA: TGTGCCAGCAGCGTAGGAGGGTCTGGCAATCAGCCCCAGCATTTT

length: 14
J: TRBJ1-2
size: -
D: TRBD1
V: TRBV28
CDR3: CASSSQGANYGYTF
DNA: TGTGCCAGCAGTTCACAGGGGGCAAACTATGGCTACACCTTC

length: 17
J: TRBJ1-2
size: few
D: -
V: TRBV10-2
CDR3: CASSAAGAPGTNYGYTF
DNA: TGCGCCAGCAGCGCTGCAGGGGCTCCCGGGACTAACTATGGCTACACCTTC

length: 15
J: TRBJ1-1
size: -
D: -
V: TRBV3-1/TRBV3-2
CDR3: CASSQVTGRGYEAFF
DNA: TGTGCCAGCAGCCAAGTCACAGGGAGGGGGTATGAAGCTTTCTTT

length: 15
J: TRBJ2-7
size: -
D: TRBD2
V: TRBV5-1
CDR3: CASRRLAVGDYEQYF
DNA: TGCGCCAGCAGGAGGCTAGCGGTCGGGGACTACGAGCAGTACTTC

length: 18
J: TRBJ1-1
size: -
D: TRBD1
V: TRBV5-1
CDR3: CASSLGTGFAVTNTEAFF
DNA: TGCGCCAGCAGCTTAGGGACAGGCTTCGCCGTTACGAACACTGAAGCTTTCTTT

length: 13
J: TRBJ1-5
size: -
D: -
V: TRBV19
CDR3: CASSTTRNQPQHF
DNA: TGTGCCAGTAGTACCACTCGGAATCAGCCCCAGCATTTT

length: 14
J: TRBJ2-3
size: -
D: TRBD2
V: TRBV7-3
CDR3: CASRLAGVEDTQYF
DNA: TGTGCCAGCAGGTTAGCGGGAGTGGAAGATACGCAGTATTTT

length: 16
J: TRBJ2-6
size: -
D: TRBD2
V: TRBV6-1
CDR3: CASSASGGGGANVLTF
DNA: TGTGCCAGCAGTGCCTCGGGGGGTGGTGGGGCCAACGTCCTGACTTTC

length: 11
J: TRBJ2-1
size: -
D: -
V: TRBV6-5
CDR3: CASSINNEQFF
DNA: TGTGCCAGCAGCATCAACAATGAGCAGTTCTTC

length: 15
J: TRBJ2-3
size: -
D: -
V: TRBV19
CDR3: CASSIRTSPTDTQYF
DNA: TGTGCCAGTAGTATAAGGACTTCCCCCACAGATACGCAGTATTTT

length: 12
J: TRBJ1-1
size: -
D: -
V: TRBV11-2
CDR3: CASSFGNTEAFF
DNA: TGTGCCAGCAGCTTCGGGAACACTGAAGCTTTCTTT

length: 15
J: TRBJ1-6
size: once
D: -
V: TRBV4-2
CDR3: CASSQVIVGLSPLHF
DNA: TGTGCCAGCAGCCAAGTGATTGTGGGACTTTCACCCCTCCACTTT

length: 12
J: TRBJ1-2
size: -
D: -
V: TRBV7-9
CDR3: CASSLEPVPIRF
DNA: TGTGCCAGCAGCTTAGAACCAGTGCCCATACGATTC

length: 11
J: TRBJ1-2
size: -
D: -
V: TRBV20-1
CDR3: CSAPANYGYTF
DNA: TGCAGTGCTCCGGCTAACTATGGCTACACCTTC

length: 13
J: TRBJ1-2
size: -
D: TRBD1
V: TRBV19
CDR3: CASRDRGVYGYTF
DNA: TGTGCCAGTAGGGACAGGGGTGTGTATGGCTACACCTTC

length: 15
J: TRBJ2-2
size: -
D: -
V: TRBV19
CDR3: CASSRGHRANGELFF
DNA: TGTGCCAGTAGTAGGGGACACAGGGCTAACGGGGAGCTGTTTTTT

length: 15
J: TRBJ2-1
size: -
D: TRBD2
V: TRBV18
CDR3: CASSPQSSGTHEQFF
DNA: TGTGCCAGCTCACCACAATCTAGCGGGACACATGAGCAGTTCTTC

length: 14
J: TRBJ1-2
size: -
D: TRBD1
V: TRBV7-2
CDR3: CASSPGGSNYGYTF
DNA: TGTGCCAGCAGCCCAGGGGGCTCTAACTATGGCTACACCTTC

length: 12
J: TRBJ1-5
size: -
D: -
V: TRBV20-1
CDR3: CSASSGNQPQHF
DNA: TGCAGTGCTAGTTCAGGTAATCAGCCCCAGCATTTT

length: 15
J: TRBJ2-3
size: -
D: -
V: TRBV19
CDR3: CASSIVSPSTDTQYF
DNA: TGTGCCAGTAGTATAGTTAGCCCTAGCACAGATACGCAGTATTTT

length: 15
J: TRBJ1-1
size: -
D: -
V: TRBV7-8
CDR3: CASSLAWGRGTEAFF
DNA: TGTGCCAGCAGCCTAGCGTGGGGGCGCGGCACTGAAGCTTTCTTT

length: 15
J: TRBJ2-1
size: -
D: -
V: TRBV18
CDR3: CATSEVASSYNEQFF
DNA: TGTGCCACCTCAGAGGTGGCTAGCTCCTACAATGAGCAGTTCTTC

length: 11
J: TRBJ2-7
size: -
D: -
V: TRBV6-5
CDR3: CASSYRGEQYF
DNA: TGTGCCAGCAGTTATCGCGGGGAGCAGTACTTC

length: 14
J: TRBJ2-1
size: -
D: -
V: TRBV6-1
CDR3: CASTSTARVNEQFF
DNA: TGTGCCAGCACCAGTACGGCCAGGGTCAATGAGCAGTTCTTC

length: 14
J: TRBJ1-2
size: -
D: -
V: TRBV7-2
CDR3: CASSYGRGYDGYTF
DNA: TGTGCCAGCAGCTACGGGAGGGGGTACGATGGCTACACCTTC

length: 15
J: TRBJ2-7
size: -
D: TRBD2
V: TRBV4-1
CDR3: CASSQLAGGTYEQYF
DNA: TGCGCCAGCAGCCAACTGGCGGGGGGTACCTACGAGCAGTACTTC

length: 14
J: TRBJ1-2
size: few
D: -
V: TRBV6-4
CDR3: CAKMGGKPPYGYTF
DNA: TGTGCCAAAATGGGGGGGAAACCGCCATATGGCTACACCTTC

length: 13
J: TRBJ2-7
size: -
D: -
V: TRBV19
CDR3: CARGGQGGYEQYF
DNA: TGTGCCCGCGGGGGGCAGGGGGGCTACGAGCAGTACTTC

length: 14
J: TRBJ1-5
size: few
D: -
V: TRBV6-2/TRBV6-3
CDR3: CASSYSGGLQPQHF
DNA: TGTGCCAGCAGTTACTCGGGGGGATTACAGCCCCAGCATTTT

length: 13
J: TRBJ1-5
size: -
D: -
V: TRBV6-2/TRBV6-3
CDR3: CASSYTGNQPQHF
DNA: TGTGCCAGCAGTTACACGGGTAATCAGCCCCAGCATTTT